These 32 T cell receptor beta chains were all obtained from the same sample, sequenced in a study of graft-versus-host responses after intestinal transplantation. These receptors have no known antigen. Sequenced by immunoSEQ multiplex PCR; TCRdb stores in-frame clones only, minus some. The table shows about 130,000 clones, with 80% to 95% occurring only once. Sequencing used unstimulated CD4+ T cells sorted from spleen or lymph node cells, obtained before intestinal transplant. All receptors derive from a human donor who received an intestinal transplant.

Only a few counts were recorded for this clone. The chain employs TRBV6-4 and TRBJ2-7; D may be TRBD2 (6 bases). Germline values: CDR1 MRHNA, CDR2 SNTAGT. Trimming took off 1 base at V and 7 bases at J, with 8 bases between the two ends. The CDR3 is 12 amino acids. DNA of the CDR3: TGTGCCAGCAGTGACTGGCTAGCGGAGCAGTACTTC. Its translation is CASSDWLAEQYF.

This CDR3 reads CASRGSPGELFF. CDR3 in DNA: TGTGCCAGCAGGGGATCTCCCGGGGAGCTGTTTTTT. The chain joins TRBV6-5 to TRBJ2-2; D call uncertain. V dropped 6 bases and J dropped 6 bases, with 8 bases sitting between them. The CDR3 has 12 amino acids. Germline lookup yields CDR1 MNHEY and CDR2 SVGAGI.

The rearrangement joins TRBV5-6 to TRBJ1-1; D is perhaps TRBD1 (6 bases). Trimming took off 3 bases at V and 3 bases at J, with 18 bases between the two ends. Germline CDR1 is SGHDT and CDR2 is YYEEEE. The CDR3 has 16 residues. The CDR3 DNA sequence: TGTGCCAGCAGCTCCGGCAGGACAGCCGGGCACACTGAAGCTTTCTTT. Amino acid sequence: CASSSGRTAGHTEAFF.

J is TRBJ1-5 and V is TRBV28, with 10 bases identical to TRBD1. This CDR3 has 16 residues. The germline CDR1 and CDR2 sequences are MDHEN and SYDVKM. The V and J ends lost 0 bases and 1 base, in that order; junction bases with no gene match: 0. CDR3 sequence reads: CASSLWTGGSNQPQHF. The DNA of the CDR3 is TGTGCCAGCAGTTTATGGACAGGGGGCAGCAATCAGCCCCAGCATTTT.

The CDR3 nucleotides are TGTGCCAGCAGCCAGACTCAACTAGCGGTGGGGTCCAATGAGCAGTTCTTC. This codes for CASSQTQLAVGSNEQFF. V gene TRBV4-2 combines with J gene TRBJ2-1; TRBD2 aligns across 8 bases. This CDR3 contains 17 residues. The V gene end was trimmed by 3 bases and the J gene end by 6 bases; junction bases not matched to a gene: 13. CDR1 LGHNA and CDR2 YNFKEQ come from the germline V gene.

This chain links TRBV25-1 with TRBJ2-1; either TRBD1 or TRBD2 may fit D (5 bases each). Trimming took 6 bases from V and 5 from J, leaving 17 bases between them. Germline CDR1 reads MGHDK; CDR2 reads SYGVNS. This CDR3 has 15 residues. The CDR3 DNA reads TGTGCCAGCAGCAATGGGGGAATTGGAAACAATGAGCAGTTCTTC. Translating it yields CASSNGGIGNNEQFF.

The chain links TRBV19 to TRBJ1-2, with 8 bases identical to TRBD1. The junction had 13 bases not matched to a gene; V was cut back by 8 bases and J by 8 bases. Per the germline V gene, CDR1 is LNHDA and CDR2 is SQIVND (reference sequence). The CDR3 length is 14 residues. The CDR3 nucleotides are TGTGCCAGTGAAGAAGGGCAGGGGGCGAGGGGCTACACCTTC. It encodes CASEEGQGARGYTF.

The chain is built from TRBV9 and TRBJ2-1, with D unclear. This CDR3 comprises 18 residues. CDR1 and CDR2 (germline): SGDLS, YYNGEE. V lost 3 bases and J 4 bases, leaving 23 bases between the germline ends. The CDR3 spells CASSGWISFRPWYNEQFF. Here the CDR3 DNA reads TGTGCCAGCAGCGGATGGATTAGCTTTCGGCCTTGGTACAATGAGCAGTTCTTC.

The chain employs TRBV28 and TRBJ2-5, with 11 bases fitting TRBD2. Looked up from germline, CDR1 is MDHEN and CDR2 is SYDVKM. V lost 5 bases and J lost 4; bases outside the gene matches: 3. The CDR3 runs to 14 residues. CDR3 protein: CASSPGTSGETQYF. As DNA, the CDR3 is TGTGCCAGCAGTCCCGGGACTAGCGGAGAGACCCAGTACTTC.

The V gene is TRBV19, the J gene TRBJ1-3; D unclear. This CDR3 comprises 15 residues. V gave up 0 bases and J gave up 7 bases, with 13 bases separating them. CDR1 LNHDA and CDR2 SQIVND come from the germline V gene (reference sequence). CDR3 nucleotides: TGTGCCAGTAGTATAGAGGATCTTGATCGTAACACCATATATTTT. Protein sequence: CASSIEDLDRNTIYF. Drawing the rest from reference TRBV19 and TRBJ1-3, the complete variable domain is DGGITQSPKYLFRKEGQNVTLSCEQNLNHDAMYWYRQDPGQGLRLIYYSQIVNDFQKGDIAEGYSVSREKKESFPLTVTSAQKNPTAFYLCASSIEDLDRNTIYFGEGSWLTVV.

V and J are TRBV30 and TRBJ2-6; D gene uncertain. Looked up from germline, CDR1 is GTSNPN and CDR2 is SVGIG (reference sequence). With 2 bases removed from V and 0 bases from J, the gap between germline ends came to 11 bases. The CDR3 is 16 amino acids. The CDR3 bases are TGTGCCTGGAGTACGCCTAGGGTCTCTGGGGCCAACGTCCTGACTTTC. Translating gives CAWSTPRVSGANVLTF.

In the case of this clone: The junction shows a germline mismatch at one end, possibly a read error. The rearrangement joins TRBV10-3 to TRBJ2-7, with D perhaps TRBD1 or TRBD2 (5 bases each). The length of the CDR3 is 13 residues. Germline V gene data show CDR1 as ENHRY and CDR2 as SYGVKD. The CDR3 DNA reads TGTGCCGTCAGGGACGCTAGTGAAGACGAGCAGTACTTC. It codes for CAVRDASEDEQYF.

This rearrangement joins TRBV30 to TRBJ2-2, with D perhaps TRBD1 (6 bases). V gave up 4 bases and J gave up 3 bases, with 6 bases separating them. Germline V lookup: CDR1 GTSNPN, CDR2 SVGIG (reference sequence). The CDR3 spans 12 residues. Written as DNA, the CDR3 is TGTGCCTGGAAGGGGGACACCGGGGAGCTGTTTTTT. It codes for CAWKGDTGELFF.

The chain employs TRBV9 and TRBJ2-4, with 15 bases that match TRBD2. With V trimmed by 4 bases and J by 1 base, 6 bases remained unmatched. Germline V gene sequence: CDR1 SGDLS, CDR2 YYNGEE. The CDR3 sequence is 18 residues long. The CDR3 sequence is CASSSGLAGGGAKNIQYF. CDR3 nucleotides: TGTGCCAGCAGCTCCGGACTAGCGGGAGGGGGGGCCAAAAACATTCAGTACTTC.

V gene TRBV11-2 combines with J gene TRBJ1-2; TRBD1 might be the D (6 bases). V was shortened by 3 bases and J by 4 bases, with 21 bases between the two germline ends. CDR3 length: 17 amino acids. The germline V gene has CDR1 SGHAT and CDR2 FQNNGV. The CDR3 sequence: CASSFSGGAGLGYGYTF. The CDR3 coding sequence is TGTGCCAGCAGCTTTTCCGGGGGCGCGGGGTTAGGCTATGGCTACACCTTC.

This chain joins TRBV7-8 and TRBJ2-5; 8 bases fit TRBD2. Germline lookup yields CDR1 SGHVS and CDR2 FQNEAQ. The V and J ends lost 4 bases and 6 bases, in that order; junction bases with no gene match: 7. The CDR3 totals 14 residues. CDR3 coding DNA: TGTGCCAGCAGCTCGGGACTAGAAGGAAAGACCCAGTACTTC. Encoded protein: CASSSGLEGKTQYF.

In this sample, this clone turned up once. The rearrangement uses TRBV30 and TRBJ1-2; D unresolved. Germline CDR1 and CDR2: GTSNPN and SVGIG (reference sequence). This CDR3 is built from 15 residues. The germline V and J ends were trimmed by 0 bases and 0 bases, with 11 bases remaining between them. CDR3 in amino acids: CAWSVGRTTNYGYTF. The CDR3 DNA reads as TGTGCCTGGAGTGTGGGCAGGACTACTAACTATGGCTACACCTTC.

The chain joins TRBV13 to TRBJ2-7; TRBD2 agrees at 7 bases. V was pared by 1 base and J by 2 bases, with 2 bases of the junction left unmatched. CDR3 length equals 14 residues. CDR1 and CDR2 from the germline V gene are PRHDT and FYEKMQ (reference sequence). The CDR3 sequence is CASSLASGTYEQYF. The DNA for the CDR3 is TGTGCCAGCAGCTTAGCTAGCGGCACCTACGAGCAGTACTTC.

This sequence joins TRBV21-1 and TRBJ2-3. TRBV21-1 constitutes a pseudogene. The CDR3 covers 15 residues. CDR3 nucleotide sequence: TGTGCCAGCAGCTTCATTCGGGCCGGCCCAGATACGCAGTATTTT. Translated, it gives CASSFIRAGPDTQYF.

The chain joins TRBV7-2 to TRBJ2-2; D not certain. V lost 3 bases and J 5 bases, leaving 4 bases between the germline ends. CDR1 SGHTA and CDR2 FQGNSA come from the germline V gene. The CDR3 has 12 residues. CDR3 DNA sequence: TGTGCCAGCAGCTTTAGTACCGGGGAGCTGTTTTTT. Amino acids: CASSFSTGELFF.

The rearrangement links TRBV9 to TRBJ2-3; 8 positions agree with TRBD1. The CDR3 spans 17 residues. Germline lookup yields CDR1 SGDLS and CDR2 YYNGEE. V was pared by 4 bases and J by 2 bases, with 12 bases of the junction left unmatched. CDR3 amino acids: CASSQSGQGRNTDTQYF. CDR3 coding DNA: TGTGCCAGCAGCCAATCCGGACAGGGAAGGAACACAGATACGCAGTATTTT.

The chain has TRBV19 and TRBJ1-2; 12 bases match TRBD1. The germline V gene encodes CDR1 LNHDA and CDR2 SQIVND (reference sequence). After removal of 2 bases from V and 6 bases from J, the junction contained 4 bases not matched to a gene. This CDR3 has 15 amino acids. The CDR3 coding sequence is TGTGCCAGTAGTATATTCCGGGACAGGGGGCATGGCTACACCTTC. It encodes CASSIFRDRGHGYTF.

The rearrangement uses TRBV18 and TRBJ2-1; no firm D call. This CDR3 is 11 amino acids long. The germline V and J ends were trimmed by 2 bases and 9 bases, with 5 bases remaining between them. Per germline, CDR1 KGHSH and CDR2 LQKENI. The CDR3 DNA sequence: TGTGCCAGCTCACCAGGATTTGAGCAGTTCTTC. Amino acid sequence: CASSPGFEQFF.

V usage is TRBV19 and J usage is TRBJ1-2, with a possible D match to TRBD1 (6 bases). V shed 4 bases and J shed 4 bases, with 22 bases lying between them. Germline V lookup: CDR1 LNHDA, CDR2 SQIVND (reference sequence). The CDR3 extends over 17 amino acids. The CDR3 loop reads CASSTGQGADLRYGYTF. DNA for the CDR3: TGTGCCAGTAGTACGGGACAAGGCGCCGACCTACGCTATGGCTACACCTTC.

The chain combines TRBV19 with TRBJ1-1; 8 positions agree with TRBD1. The V gene's germline CDR1 is LNHDA and CDR2 SQIVND (reference sequence). V was clipped by 10 bases and J by 5 bases; unmatched bases: 9. The CDR3 length is 13 residues. CDR3 bases: TGTGCCACTAGGGCAGGGGGCAATACTGAAGCTTTCTTT. This translates into CATRAGGNTEAFF.

This chain connects TRBV19 to TRBJ2-7; 12 bases map to TRBD2. The CDR3 totals 15 residues. Germline V gene data show CDR1 as LNHDA and CDR2 as SQIVND (reference sequence). The J segment lost 6 bases and the V segment lost 3 bases, leaving 6 bases of the junction unmatched. CDR3 DNA: TGTGCCAGTAGTATCAGACTAGCGGGAGAGTCCGAGCAGTACTTC. Its translation: CASSIRLAGESEQYF.

This clone was observed once. The chain employs TRBV28 and TRBJ1-1, with 9 positions matching TRBD1. CDR1 and CDR2 from the germline V gene are MDHEN and SYDVKM. This CDR3 contains 14 residues. Trimming removed 6 bases from V and 3 bases from J; junction bases left unmatched: 5. The CDR3 DNA reads as TGTGCCAGCAGCCGGGACAGGGTGTACACTGAAGCTTTCTTT. The encoded protein is CASSRDRVYTEAFF.

Only one count was recorded for this clone. V gene TRBV5-8 combines with J gene TRBJ2-5; 8 positions match TRBD2. V lost 3 bases and J lost 1; bases outside the gene matches: 5. CDR3 length equals 15 residues. Per the germline V gene, CDR1 is SGHTS and CDR2 is YDEGEE. The CDR3 reads CASSSGLGPQETQYF. The CDR3 DNA sequence: TGTGCCAGCAGCTCGGGACTAGGCCCCCAAGAGACCCAGTACTTC.

J is TRBJ2-2 and V is TRBV11-2; TRBD2 aligns across 9 bases. V was clipped by 1 base and J by 7 bases; unmatched bases: 7. Germline CDR1 and CDR2: SGHAT and FQNNGV. The CDR3 has 16 residues. This CDR3 is CASSLGLAGFVGELFF. The CDR3 DNA follows: TGTGCCAGCAGCTTAGGGCTAGCGGGATTTGTCGGGGAGCTGTTTTTT.

The genes are TRBV19 and TRBJ1-2; D is undetermined. This CDR3 region has 12 residues. The germline gives CDR1 LNHDA, CDR2 SQIVND (reference sequence). Trimming shortened V by 5 bases and J by 8 bases, and 12 bases separated the two germline ends. The CDR3 DNA is TGTGCCAGTAGTCGGGGAACGGGGGGCTACACCTTC. It is translated as CASSRGTGGYTF.

The gene calls are TRBV19 and TRBJ2-7, with D perhaps TRBD2 (5 bases). The CDR3 is 17 amino acids. Germline V lookup: CDR1 LNHDA, CDR2 SQIVND (reference sequence). Deletions cut 2 bases from V and 7 bases from J, with 24 bases between. The CDR3 here is CASSIRPRTSLLHEQYF. CDR3 in DNA: TGTGCCAGTAGTATACGCCCTCGAACTAGTTTACTACATGAGCAGTACTTC.

The V gene is TRBV14, the J gene TRBJ2-3; 11 bases fit TRBD2. The CDR3 is 16 amino acids. The V gene end was trimmed by 3 bases and the J gene end by 5 bases; junction bases not matched to a gene: 7. The germline gives CDR1 SGHDN, CDR2 FVKESK. The CDR3 loop reads CASSQATSGSGDTQYF. The CDR3 DNA is TGTGCCAGCAGCCAGGCCACTAGCGGGAGTGGAGATACGCAGTATTTT.